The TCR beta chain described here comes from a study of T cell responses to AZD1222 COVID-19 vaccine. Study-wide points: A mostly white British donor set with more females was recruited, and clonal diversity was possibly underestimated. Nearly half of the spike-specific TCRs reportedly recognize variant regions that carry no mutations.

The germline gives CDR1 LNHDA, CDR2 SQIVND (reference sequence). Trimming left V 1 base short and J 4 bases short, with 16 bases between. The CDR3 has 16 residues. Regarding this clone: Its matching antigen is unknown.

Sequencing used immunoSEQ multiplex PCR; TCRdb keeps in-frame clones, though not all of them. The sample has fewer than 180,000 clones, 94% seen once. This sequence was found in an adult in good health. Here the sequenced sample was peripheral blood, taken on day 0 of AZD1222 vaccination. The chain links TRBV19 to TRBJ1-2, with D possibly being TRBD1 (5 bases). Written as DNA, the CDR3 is TGTGCCAGTAGTATAGGACAGTGGCAAGCGACCTATGGCTACACCTTC. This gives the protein CASSIGQWQATYGYTF.